A single sample gave rise to the 6 T cell receptor beta chains below, sequenced in a study of neurological immune-mediated disorders. Each CDR3 protein is one row after TCRdb ran MiXCR on the 5' RACE reads. The table includes roughly 80,000 distinct CDR3 sequences, 15% to 20% detected once. The specimen was PBMCs. The receptors were sampled from a woman between 40 and 55 years old in good health.

This clonotype showed up many times. The CDR3 region has the DNA TGTGCCAGCAGCGTGAGGCGGGACAGGGGTTTCTATGGCTACACCTTC. Its protein is CASSVRRDRGFYGYTF. V is TRBV9 and J is TRBJ1-2; 10 bases are shared with TRBD1. J was trimmed by 4 bases and V by 2 bases; bases with no gene match: 8. The CDR3 runs to 16 residues. Germline V CDR1 and CDR2: SGDLS, YYNGEE.

This clonotype turned up a few times. The chain carries TRBV5-1 and TRBJ2-3, with D uncertain. V lost 0 bases and J 5 bases, leaving 13 bases between the germline ends. This CDR3 region has 15 residues. Per germline, CDR1 SGHRS and CDR2 YFSETQ. CDR3 sequence (DNA): TGCGCCAGCAGCTTGGAGTGGACCCCGGAAGATACGCAGTATTTT. It encodes CASSLEWTPEDTQYF.

This clonotype has at least ten counts. The chain combines TRBV4-1 with TRBJ2-3; 7 nucleotides line up with TRBD2. The length of the CDR3 is 18 residues. Germline assignment: CDR1 MGHRA and CDR2 YSYEKL. With V trimmed by 1 base and J by 1 base, 11 bases remained unmatched. CDR3 in amino acids: CASSQGLLAPRGTDTQYF. The CDR3 nucleotides read TGCGCCAGCAGCCAAGGGCTACTAGCGCCCAGAGGCACAGATACGCAGTATTTT.

The table lists this clonotype with many counts. CDR3: CASSRAPGSEAFF. The CDR3 DNA reads as TGTGCCAGCAGCCGAGCCCCGGGGTCTGAAGCTTTCTTT. This rearrangement joins TRBV7-6 to TRBJ1-1; the D is unclear. Trimming stripped 5 bases from V and 6 bases from J, with 13 bases between. The CDR3 spans 13 residues. Germline CDR1 and CDR2: SGHVS and FNYEAQ. Filled out from reference TRBV7-6 and TRBJ1-1, the complete variable domain reads GAGVSQSPRYKVTKRGQDVALRCDPISGHVSLYWYRQALGQGPEFLTYFNYEAQQDKSGLPNDRFSAERPEGSISTLTIQRTEQRDSAMYRCASSRAPGSEAFFGQGTRLTVV.

This clonotype was seen repeatedly, ten times or more. The chain uses TRBV7-3 and TRBJ2-2; 9 bases align to TRBD2. The CDR3 runs to 15 residues. Looked up from germline, CDR1 is SGHTA and CDR2 is FQGTGA. The V and J ends lost 6 bases and 2 bases, in that order; junction bases with no gene match: 4. The CDR3 nucleotides are TGTGCCAGCAGTCTTAGCGGGGGTAACACCGGGGAGCTGTTTTTT. This codes for CASSLSGGNTGELFF.

The J gene is TRBJ2-1, the V gene TRBV30; no reliable D call. The CDR3 runs 11 residues. V was shortened by 0 bases and J by 7 bases, with 4 bases between the two germline ends. The germline V gene encodes CDR1 GTSNPN and CDR2 SVGIG (reference sequence). The CDR3 is CAWSVENEQFF. CDR3 in DNA: TGTGCCTGGAGTGTAGAAAATGAGCAGTTCTTC.